This T cell receptor beta chain stems from a study of blood T cell repertoires in COVID-19. Cohort 3 donors counted as recovered after two negative PCRs, clearance, or resolved symptoms. The germline V and J ends were trimmed by 3 bases and 13 bases, with 23 bases remaining between them. Germline lookup yields CDR1 SGHRS and CDR2 YFSETQ. The CDR3 consists of 15 residues. TCRdb's table, derived via immunoSEQ multiplex PCR, lists solely in-frame clones and lacks some. The sample carries about 320,000 clones, roughly nine tenths recorded once. V and J are TRBV5-1 and TRBJ2-1; D ambiguous. The sample taken for sequencing was PBMCs or T cells enriched from blood (not recorded which). The TCR comes from a man in his fifties or sixties who had recovered from COVID-19. CDR3 in amino acids: CASSSPGSEHAIQFF. CDR3 bases: TGCGCCAGCAGCTCTCCCGGGTCTGAGCACGCCATACAGTTCTTC.